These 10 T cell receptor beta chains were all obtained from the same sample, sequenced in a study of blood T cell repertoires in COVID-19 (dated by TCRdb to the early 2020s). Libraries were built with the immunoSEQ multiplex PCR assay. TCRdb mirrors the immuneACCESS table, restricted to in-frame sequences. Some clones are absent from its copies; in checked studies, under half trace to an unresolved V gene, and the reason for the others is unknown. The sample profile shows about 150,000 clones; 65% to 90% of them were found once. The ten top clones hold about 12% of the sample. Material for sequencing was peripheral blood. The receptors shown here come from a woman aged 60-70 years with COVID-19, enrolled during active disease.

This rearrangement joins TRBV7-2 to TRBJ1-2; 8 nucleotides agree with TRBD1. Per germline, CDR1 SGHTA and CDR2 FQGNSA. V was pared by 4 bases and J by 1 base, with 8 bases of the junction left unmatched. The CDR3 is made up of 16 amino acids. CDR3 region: CASSSRTGWDNYGYTF. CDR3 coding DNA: TGTGCCAGCAGCTCGCGGACAGGGTGGGATAACTATGGCTACACCTTC.

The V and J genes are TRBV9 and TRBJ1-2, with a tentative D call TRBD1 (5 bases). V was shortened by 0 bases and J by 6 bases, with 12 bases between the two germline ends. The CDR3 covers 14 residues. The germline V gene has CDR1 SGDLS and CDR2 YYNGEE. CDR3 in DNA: TGTGCCAGCAGCGTAGGGCCGGGGGTAGATGGCTACACCTTC. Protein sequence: CASSVGPGVDGYTF.

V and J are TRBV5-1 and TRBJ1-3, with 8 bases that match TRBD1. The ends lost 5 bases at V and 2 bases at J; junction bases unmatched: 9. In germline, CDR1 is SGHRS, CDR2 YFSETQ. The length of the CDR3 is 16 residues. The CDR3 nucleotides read TGCGCCAGCAGTTACGACAGGGGAAATGCTGGAAACACCATATATTTT. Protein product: CASSYDRGNAGNTIYF.

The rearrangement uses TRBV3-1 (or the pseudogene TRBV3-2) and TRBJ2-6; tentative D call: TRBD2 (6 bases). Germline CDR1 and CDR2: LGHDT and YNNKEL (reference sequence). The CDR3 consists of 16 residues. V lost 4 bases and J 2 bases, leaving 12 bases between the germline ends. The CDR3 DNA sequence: TGTGCCAGCAGCCCCCCCCCTAGCGCTGGGGCCAACGTCCTGACTTTC. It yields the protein CASSPPPSAGANVLTF.

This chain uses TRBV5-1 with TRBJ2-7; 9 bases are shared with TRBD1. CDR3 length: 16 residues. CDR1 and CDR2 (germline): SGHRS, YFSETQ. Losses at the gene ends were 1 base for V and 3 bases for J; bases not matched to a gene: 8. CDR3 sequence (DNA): TGCGCCAGCAGCTTGTGGGTTGGGACAGGGAACTACGAGCAGTACTTC. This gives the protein CASSLWVGTGNYEQYF.

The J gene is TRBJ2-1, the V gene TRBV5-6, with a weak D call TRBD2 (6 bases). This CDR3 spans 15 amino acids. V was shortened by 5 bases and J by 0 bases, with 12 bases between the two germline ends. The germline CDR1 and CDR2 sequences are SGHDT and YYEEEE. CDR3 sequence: CASSGGLNSYNEQFF. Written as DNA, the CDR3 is TGTGCCAGCAGTGGAGGACTAAACTCCTACAATGAGCAGTTCTTC.

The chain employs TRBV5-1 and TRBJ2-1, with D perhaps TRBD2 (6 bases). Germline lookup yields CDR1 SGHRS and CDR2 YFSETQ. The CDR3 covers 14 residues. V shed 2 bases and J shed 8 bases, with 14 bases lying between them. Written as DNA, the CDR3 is TGCGCCAGCAGCTTTTCGCCTAGCGTGGATGAGCAGTTCTTC. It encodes CASSFSPSVDEQFF.

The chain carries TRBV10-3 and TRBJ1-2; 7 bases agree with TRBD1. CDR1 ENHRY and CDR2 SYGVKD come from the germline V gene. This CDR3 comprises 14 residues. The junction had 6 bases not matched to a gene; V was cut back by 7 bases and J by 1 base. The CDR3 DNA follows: TGTGCCATCAATGGACAGGAACATAACTATGGCTACACCTTC. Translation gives CAINGQEHNYGYTF.

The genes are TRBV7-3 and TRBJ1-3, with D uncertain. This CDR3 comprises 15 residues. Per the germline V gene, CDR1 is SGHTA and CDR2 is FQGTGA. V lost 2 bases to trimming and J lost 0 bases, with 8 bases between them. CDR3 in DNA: TGTGCCAGCAGCTTACGATCCGGCTCTGGAAACACCATATATTTT. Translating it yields CASSLRSGSGNTIYF.

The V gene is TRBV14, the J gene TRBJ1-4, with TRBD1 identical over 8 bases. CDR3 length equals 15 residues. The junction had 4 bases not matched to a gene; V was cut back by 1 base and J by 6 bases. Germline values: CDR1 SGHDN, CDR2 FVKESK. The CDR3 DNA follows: TGTGCCAGCAGCCAAGTACAGGGGGTTTATGAAAAACTGTTTTTT. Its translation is CASSQVQGVYEKLFF.